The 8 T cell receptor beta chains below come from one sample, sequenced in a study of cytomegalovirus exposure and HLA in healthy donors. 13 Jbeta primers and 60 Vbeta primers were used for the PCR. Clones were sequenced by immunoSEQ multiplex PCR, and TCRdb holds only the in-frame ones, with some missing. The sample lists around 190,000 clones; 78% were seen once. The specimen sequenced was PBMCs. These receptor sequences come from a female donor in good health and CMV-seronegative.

The CDR3 protein is CASSPTGNHEQYF. The CDR3 nucleotides are TGTGCCAGCAGTCCTACAGGGAACCACGAGCAGTACTTC. The chain links TRBV5-5 to TRBJ2-7, with D tentatively TRBD1 (6 bases). CDR1 is SGHKS and CDR2 is YYEKEE in the germline V gene (reference sequence). With 5 bases removed from V and 5 bases from J, the gap between germline ends came to 14 bases. The CDR3 consists of 13 residues.

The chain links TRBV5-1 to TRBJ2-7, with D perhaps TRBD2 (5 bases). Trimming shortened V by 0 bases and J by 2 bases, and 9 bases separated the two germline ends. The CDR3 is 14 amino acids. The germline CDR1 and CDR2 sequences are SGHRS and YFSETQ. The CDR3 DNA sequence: TGCGCCAGCAGCTTGGGCCAGCGGACCTACGAGCAGTACTTC. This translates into CASSLGQRTYEQYF.

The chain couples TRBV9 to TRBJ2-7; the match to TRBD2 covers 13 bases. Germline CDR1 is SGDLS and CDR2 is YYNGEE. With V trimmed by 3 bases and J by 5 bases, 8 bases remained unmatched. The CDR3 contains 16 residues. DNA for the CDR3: TGTGCCAGCAGCGCCCGACTAGCGGGAGGTAGTAACGAGCAGTACTTC. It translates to CASSARLAGGSNEQYF.

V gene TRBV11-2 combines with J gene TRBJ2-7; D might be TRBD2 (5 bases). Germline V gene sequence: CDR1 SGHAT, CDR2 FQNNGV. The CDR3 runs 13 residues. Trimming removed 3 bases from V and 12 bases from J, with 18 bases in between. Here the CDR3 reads CASSLTERPRAYF. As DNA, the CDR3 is TGTGCCAGCAGCTTGACTGAGCGGCCGAGAGCGTACTTC.

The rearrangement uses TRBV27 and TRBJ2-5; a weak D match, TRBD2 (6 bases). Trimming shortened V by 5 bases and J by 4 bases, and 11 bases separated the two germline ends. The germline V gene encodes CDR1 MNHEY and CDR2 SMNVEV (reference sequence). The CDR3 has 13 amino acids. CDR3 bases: TGTGCCAGCAGTCTCCGGCGGGGAGAGACCCAGTACTTC. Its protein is CASSLRRGETQYF.

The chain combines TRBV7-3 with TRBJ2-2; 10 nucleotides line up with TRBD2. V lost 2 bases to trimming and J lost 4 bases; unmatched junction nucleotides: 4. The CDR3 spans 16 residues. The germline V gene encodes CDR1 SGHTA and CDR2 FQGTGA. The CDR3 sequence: CASSLGPSGSTGELFF. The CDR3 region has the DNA TGTGCCAGCAGCTTAGGGCCTAGCGGGAGCACCGGGGAGCTGTTTTTT.

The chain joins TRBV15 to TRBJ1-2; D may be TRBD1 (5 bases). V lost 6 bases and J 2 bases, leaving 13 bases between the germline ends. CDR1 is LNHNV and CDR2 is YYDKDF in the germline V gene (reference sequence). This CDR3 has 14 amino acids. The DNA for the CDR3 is TGTGCCACCAGGGCGCAGGGCGAAAACTATGGCTACACCTTC. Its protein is CATRAQGENYGYTF.

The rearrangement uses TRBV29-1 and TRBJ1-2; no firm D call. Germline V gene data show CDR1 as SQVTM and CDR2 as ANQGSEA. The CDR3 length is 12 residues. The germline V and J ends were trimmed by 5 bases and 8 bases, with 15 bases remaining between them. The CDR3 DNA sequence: TGCAGCGTTCAGGTCCCGCCGTGGGGCTACACCTTC. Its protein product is CSVQVPPWGYTF.